Below, 2 T cell receptor beta chains from the same sample are listed, as sequenced in a study of T cells after yellow fever vaccination. TCRdb re-called the 5' RACE reads through MiXCR, storing one row per CDR3 protein. This repertoire shows some 350,000 distinct CDR3 sequences, under 5% found once; its top ten account for roughly 26%. The sequencing here drew on PBMCs, taken 5 days after the yellow fever booster vaccination. These receptors came from a man aged 18 to 29 who received the YFV17D yellow fever vaccine.

This sequence joins TRBV18 and TRBJ1-4; D possibly corresponds to TRBD1 (5 bases). In germline, CDR1 is KGHSH, CDR2 LQKENI. The V gene lost 2 bases and the J gene lost 0 bases, with 25 bases spanning the gap. The CDR3 contains 21 residues. The CDR3 here is CASSPGFRTMNKRTTNEKLFF. Here the CDR3 DNA reads TGTGCCAGCTCACCAGGTTTTAGGACAATGAACAAGCGTACAACTAATGAAAAACTGTTTTTT.

This clonotype was found many times. V usage is TRBV28 and J usage is TRBJ2-5; the match to TRBD2 covers 8 bases. CDR3 length: 15 amino acids. Germline lookup yields CDR1 MDHEN and CDR2 SYDVKM. The trim removed 6 bases at V and 0 bases at J, leaving 6 bases unmatched. The CDR3 here is CASRRASGYQETQYF. The CDR3 nucleotides read TGTGCCAGCAGGAGGGCTAGCGGGTACCAAGAGACCCAGTACTTC. Looking up the rest from reference TRBV28 and TRBJ2-5 gives the full variable domain: DVKVTQSSRYLVKRTGEKVFLECVQDMDHENMFWYRQDPGLGLRLIYFSYDVKMKEKGDIPEGYSVSREKKERFSLILESASTNQTSMYLCASRRASGYQETQYFGPGTRLLVL.